The present TCR beta chain was sequenced within a study of blood T cell repertoires in COVID-19. Across the study: Samples representing acute and convalescent COVID-19 were sourced from the United States, Italy and Spain.

Enrollees, about 18 to 89 years old, lived in approximately 24 US areas. A PCR-confirmed or clinician-diagnosed COVID-19 case had contacted exposed participants within 2 weeks of entry. Study processing details: Estimation of nucleated cell counts relied on the amplification of reference gene primers. Clones were read by immunoSEQ multiplex PCR, and TCRdb kept only the in-frame ones, dropping some. D and trimming come from the DNA, and the V and J calls and clone size come from that table. The sample holds 220,000 or so clones, around 90% seen once. This CDR3 has 13 amino acids. The germline V gene encodes CDR1 SQVTM and CDR2 ANQGSEA. V shed 7 bases and J shed 3 bases, with 15 bases lying between them.

The sequence was obtained from a young man who had been exposed to COVID-19. The chain employs TRBV29-1 and TRBJ1-1; no reliable D call. Sequencing was carried out using PBMCs or T cells enriched from blood (not recorded which). CDR3 sequence reads: CSARRGADTEAFF. CDR3 sequence (DNA): TGCAGCGCCCGGAGAGGTGCGGACACTGAAGCTTTCTTT.